The clone carrying this T cell receptor beta chain is a singleton in its sample. What it recognizes is unknown. Every isolated RNA sample was fully reverse transcribed, so sequencing captured expressed TCRB transcripts. Method: immunoSEQ multiplex PCR; TCRdb's copy keeps in-frame clones and lacks some. The data contain about 140,000 clones, roughly 10% of them singletons. These data come from a study of beta chain features in type 1 diabetes. As for the study in general: There was similarity between patients and healthy donors in age, gender and cell yields. Whole-study findings and limits: TCRB CDR3s from Type 1 diabetes patients were moderately but significantly shorter in all four CD4+ subsets.

Between the trimmed V and J ends, which lost 6 bases and 0 bases, there was a span of 9 bases. The CDR3 consists of 15 residues. Germline-derived CDR1 and CDR2 are LGHNT and FRNRAP. V is TRBV12-5 and J is TRBJ1-6; D remains ambiguous. Sequencing was done on a sample of central memory CD4+ T cells from blood. This receptor was identified in a woman aged 35 to 49 in good health. CDR3 amino acids: CASGIDISYNSPLHF. The CDR3 DNA reads as TGTGCTAGTGGCATAGACATCTCCTATAATTCACCCCTCCACTTT.